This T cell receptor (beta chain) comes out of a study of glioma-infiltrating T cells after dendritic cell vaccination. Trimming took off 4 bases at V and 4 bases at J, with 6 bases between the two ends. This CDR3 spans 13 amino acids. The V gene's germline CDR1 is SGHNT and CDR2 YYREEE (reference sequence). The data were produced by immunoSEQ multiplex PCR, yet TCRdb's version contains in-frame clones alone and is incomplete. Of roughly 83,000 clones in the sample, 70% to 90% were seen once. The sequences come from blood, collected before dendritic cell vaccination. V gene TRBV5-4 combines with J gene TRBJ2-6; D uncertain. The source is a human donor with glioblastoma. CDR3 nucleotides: TGTGCCAGCAGCCCACAGGGGGCCAACGTCCTGACTTTC. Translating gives CASSPQGANVLTF.